This section outlines one T cell receptor beta chain sequence together with its context. The germline CDR1 and CDR2 sequences are MNHEY and SMNVEV (reference sequence). The CDR3 totals 15 residues. Germline trimming cut 0 bases from V and 8 bases from J; bases unmatched to any gene: 5. Data came from immunoSEQ multiplex PCR; TCRdb stores just in-frame clones and leaves some out. The table has more than 120,000 clones, around 90% seen once. The data stem from a study of control samples from healthy donors and cancer patients. This receptor was obtained from a man aged 30 to 39 in good health. The source material was blood. The V call is TRBV27, the J call TRBJ2-1, with 9 bases fitting TRBD2. Here the CDR3 DNA reads TGTGCCAGCAGTTTATCGAGACTAGCGGTATATGAGCAGTTCTTC. As protein: CASSLSRLAVYEQFF.